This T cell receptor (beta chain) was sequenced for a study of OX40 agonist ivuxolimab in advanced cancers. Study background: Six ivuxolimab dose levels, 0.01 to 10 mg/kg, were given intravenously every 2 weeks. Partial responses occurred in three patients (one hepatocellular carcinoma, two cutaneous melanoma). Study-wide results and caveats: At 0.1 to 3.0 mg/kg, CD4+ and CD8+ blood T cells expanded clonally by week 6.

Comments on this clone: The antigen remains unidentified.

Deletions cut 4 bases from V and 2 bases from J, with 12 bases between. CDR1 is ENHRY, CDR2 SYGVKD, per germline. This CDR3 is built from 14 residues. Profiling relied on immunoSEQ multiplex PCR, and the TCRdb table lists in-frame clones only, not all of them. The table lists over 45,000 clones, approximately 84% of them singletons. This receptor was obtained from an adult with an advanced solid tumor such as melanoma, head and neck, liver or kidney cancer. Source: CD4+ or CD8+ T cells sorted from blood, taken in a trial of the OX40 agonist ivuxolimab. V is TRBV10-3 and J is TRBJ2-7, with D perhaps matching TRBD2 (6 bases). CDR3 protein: CAISGSSGAYEQYF. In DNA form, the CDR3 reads TGTGCCATCAGTGGCTCGTCGGGGGCCTACGAGCAGTACTTC.